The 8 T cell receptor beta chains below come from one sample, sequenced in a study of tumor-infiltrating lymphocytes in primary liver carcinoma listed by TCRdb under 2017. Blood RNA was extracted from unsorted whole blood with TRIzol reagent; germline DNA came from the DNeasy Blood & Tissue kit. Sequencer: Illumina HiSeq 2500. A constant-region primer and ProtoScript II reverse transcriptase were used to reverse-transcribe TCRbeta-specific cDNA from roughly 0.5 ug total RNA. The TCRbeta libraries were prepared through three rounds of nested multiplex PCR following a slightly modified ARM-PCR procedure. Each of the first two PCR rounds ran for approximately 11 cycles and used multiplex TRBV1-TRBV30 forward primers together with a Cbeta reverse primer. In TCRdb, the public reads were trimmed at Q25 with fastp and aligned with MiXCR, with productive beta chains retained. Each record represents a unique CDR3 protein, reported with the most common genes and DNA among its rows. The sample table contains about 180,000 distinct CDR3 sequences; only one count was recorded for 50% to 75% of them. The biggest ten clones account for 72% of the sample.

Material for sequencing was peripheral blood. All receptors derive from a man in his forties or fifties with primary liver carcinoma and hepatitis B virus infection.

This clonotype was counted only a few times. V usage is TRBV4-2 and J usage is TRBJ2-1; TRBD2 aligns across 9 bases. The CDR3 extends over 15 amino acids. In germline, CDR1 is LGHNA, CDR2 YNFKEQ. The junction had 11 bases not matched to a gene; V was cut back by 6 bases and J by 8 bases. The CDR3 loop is CASRRAGGPWDEQFF. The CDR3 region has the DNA TGTGCCAGCAGGCGGGCGGGAGGGCCCTGGGATGAGCAGTTCTTC.

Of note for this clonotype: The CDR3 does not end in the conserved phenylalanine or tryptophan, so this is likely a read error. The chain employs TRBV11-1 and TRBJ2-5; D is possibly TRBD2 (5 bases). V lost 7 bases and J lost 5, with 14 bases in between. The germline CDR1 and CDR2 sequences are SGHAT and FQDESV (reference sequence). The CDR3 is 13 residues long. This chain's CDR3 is CASNSTRGETQYL. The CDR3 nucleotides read TGTGCCAGCAACAGTACTAGAGGCGAGACCCAGTACTTA.

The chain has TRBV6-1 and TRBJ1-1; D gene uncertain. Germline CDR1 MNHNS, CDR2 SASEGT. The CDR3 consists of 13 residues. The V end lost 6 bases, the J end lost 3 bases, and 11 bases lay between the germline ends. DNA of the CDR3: TGTGCCAGCAGCTCAGACCCCGACACTGAAGCTTTCTTT. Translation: CASSSDPDTEAFF.

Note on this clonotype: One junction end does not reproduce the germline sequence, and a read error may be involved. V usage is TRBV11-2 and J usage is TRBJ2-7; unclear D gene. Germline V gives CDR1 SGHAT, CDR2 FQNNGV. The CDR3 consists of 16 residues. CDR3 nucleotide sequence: TGTGCCAGCAACTTAGTCGGCAGTCATTCGAATTACGAGCAGTACTTC. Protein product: CASNLVGSHSNYEQYF.

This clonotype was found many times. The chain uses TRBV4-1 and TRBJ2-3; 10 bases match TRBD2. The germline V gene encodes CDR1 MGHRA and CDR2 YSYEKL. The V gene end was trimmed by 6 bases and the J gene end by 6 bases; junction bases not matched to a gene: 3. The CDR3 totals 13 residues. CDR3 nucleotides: TGCGCCAGCAGACTAGCGGGATCGGATACGCAGTATTTT. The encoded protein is CASRLAGSDTQYF.

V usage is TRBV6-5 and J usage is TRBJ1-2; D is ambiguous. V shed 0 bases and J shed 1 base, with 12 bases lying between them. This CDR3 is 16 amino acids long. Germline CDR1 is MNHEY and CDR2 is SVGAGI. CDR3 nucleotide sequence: TGTGCCAGCAGTTACTCGGGTTTCGGGGTTAACTATGGCTACACCTTC. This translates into CASSYSGFGVNYGYTF.

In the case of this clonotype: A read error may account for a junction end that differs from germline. The CDR3 loop reads CAISLDMQETQNF. The CDR3 coding sequence is TGTGCCATCAGCTTAGACATGCAAGAGACCCAGAACTTC. This sequence joins TRBV11-1 and TRBJ2-5; D is ambiguous. This CDR3 is 13 amino acids long. Germline CDR1 SGHAT, CDR2 FQDESV (reference sequence).

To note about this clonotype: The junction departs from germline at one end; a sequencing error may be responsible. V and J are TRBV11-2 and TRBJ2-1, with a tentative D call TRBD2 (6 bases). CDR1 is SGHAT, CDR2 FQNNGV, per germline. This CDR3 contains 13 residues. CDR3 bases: TGTGCCGGCAGCTCCTGTAGCGGAGAAGAGCAGTTCTTC. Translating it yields CAGSSCSGEEQFF.